A selection of T cell receptor beta chains follows, all from one sample in a study of T cell changes during pregnancy in multiple sclerosis. Profiling relied on immunoSEQ multiplex PCR, and the TCRdb table lists in-frame clones only, not all of them. In the table there are 38,000 or so clones, about 92% of which are singletons. Sequenced here: CD4+ T cells from peripheral blood mononuclear cells, sampled in the first trimester of pregnancy. The source is a female donor with multiple sclerosis, enrolled in a pregnancy study. Both conserved end residues are part of each CDR3. The order of the fields is clone size, D gene, V gene, J gene, CDR3 DNA, CDR3 protein. The D gene is left open where the match is weak. Clone size is given for some rows only: seen once, a few or many times, or a class if the clone is expanded.

size: .; D: .; V: TRBV25-1; J: TRBJ2-2; DNA: TGTGCCAGCAGTGAGTGGGTGACCACAGAACGTAGCGGGGAGCTGTTTTTT; CDR3: CASSEWVTTERSGELFF
size: .; D: .; V: TRBV9; J: TRBJ2-2; DNA: TGTGCCAGCAGCGTACGACTTACCTTCCGCACCGGGGAGCTGTTTTTT; CDR3: CASSVRLTFRTGELFF
size: once; D: TRBD2; V: TRBV12-5; J: TRBJ2-4; DNA: TGTGCTAGTGGTTTGGTACCAGTCGGGTTAGCGGGGGGGTGGGGCAAAAACATTCAGTACTTC; CDR3: CASGLVPVGLAGGWGKNIQYF
size: .; D: .; V: TRBV5-1; J: TRBJ1-6; DNA: TGCGCCAGCAGCTTGAGCCCGGGTGGAGATTCACCCCTCCACTTT; CDR3: CASSLSPGGDSPLHF
size: .; D: TRBD1; V: TRBV6-4; J: TRBJ2-3; DNA: TGTGCCAGCAGTCCGACCGACAGGGCCACAGATACGCAGTATTTT; CDR3: CASSPTDRATDTQYF
size: .; D: TRBD1; V: TRBV9; J: TRBJ2-7; DNA: TGTGCCAGCAGCCTCAGTCCGGGACAGGGTCCCTACGAGCAGTACTTC; CDR3: CASSLSPGQGPYEQYF
size: .; D: TRBD2; V: TRBV6-6; J: TRBJ2-7; DNA: TGTGCCAGCAGCGGGACTAGCGGTTACGAGCAGTACTTC; CDR3: CASSGTSGYEQYF
size: once; D: TRBD1; V: TRBV5-8; J: TRBJ2-5; DNA: TGTGCCAGCAGCTTGAGAGGGACAGGGGCAGAGACCCAGTACTTC; CDR3: CASSLRGTGAETQYF
size: .; D: .; V: TRBV6-6; J: TRBJ1-1; DNA: TGTGCCAGCAGTTCGACCTCGCGGGGGGGATACACTGAAGCTTTCTTT; CDR3: CASSSTSRGGYTEAFF
size: .; D: .; V: TRBV9; J: TRBJ1-5; DNA: TGTGCCAGCAGCGTAGGGGGGGGAGCGGATCAGCCCCAGCATTTT; CDR3: CASSVGGGADQPQHF
size: .; D: .; V: TRBV25-1; J: TRBJ1-3; DNA: TGTGCCAGCAGTACTCGGGGAATCACCATATATTTT; CDR3: CASSTRGITIYF
size: .; D: TRBD2; V: TRBV28; J: TRBJ2-3; DNA: TGTGCCAGCAAGCCGGGACTAGCGGGAGTTAGGCAGTATTTT; CDR3: CASKPGLAGVRQYF
size: .; D: TRBD2; V: TRBV27; J: TRBJ2-1; DNA: TGTGCCAGCAGTTCAAGCCGAGAGCGTAGCGGGAGCTACAATGAGCAGTTCTTC; CDR3: CASSSSRERSGSYNEQFF
size: .; D: TRBD1; V: TRBV25-1; J: TRBJ2-5; DNA: TGTGCCAGCAGTGAACCGGGACAGGGGAGCGGGACCCAGTACTTC; CDR3: CASSEPGQGSGTQYF
size: .; D: TRBD1; V: TRBV19; J: TRBJ1-1; DNA: TGTGCCAGTACCCCCGGACAGGGAGACACTGAAGCTTTCTTT; CDR3: CASTPGQGDTEAFF
size: .; D: .; V: TRBV4-1; J: TRBJ2-5; DNA: TGCGCCAGCAGCCAAACCCTAGCCGAGACCCAGTACTTC; CDR3: CASSQTLAETQYF
size: .; D: .; V: TRBV19; J: TRBJ2-1; DNA: TGTGCCAGTAGTTTCCCCGGGAGCTCCTCCTACAATGAGCAGTTCTTC; CDR3: CASSFPGSSSYNEQFF
size: .; D: TRBD1; V: TRBV28; J: TRBJ2-7; DNA: TGTGCCAGCAGTTTAGGGGGGACAGGGAAAATGGACTACGAGCAGTACTTC; CDR3: CASSLGGTGKMDYEQYF
size: .; D: .; V: TRBV11-3; J: TRBJ2-1; DNA: TGTGCCAGCAGCCCAAGCCCAGGGACTCCGCAGTTCTTC; CDR3: CASSPSPGTPQFF
size: few; D: .; V: TRBV21-1; J: TRBJ1-1; DNA: TGTGCCAGCAGCAAATACCAACACCCGAACACTGAAGCTTTCTTT; CDR3: CASSKYQHPNTEAFF